This TCR beta chain stems from a study of OX40 agonist ivuxolimab in advanced cancers. For the study at large: The dose of intravenous ivuxolimab that patients received every 2 weeks ranged from 0.01 to 10 mg/kg.

From germline, CDR1 is ENHRY and CDR2 SYGVKD. CDR3 size: 15 residues. Trimming pared 4 bases from V and 0 bases from J, leaving 10 bases between. Drawing of blood for sampling happened at baseline, at cycle 4 day 1, and at cycle 7 day 1. The repertoire was sequenced with immunoSEQ multiplex PCR; TCRdb's copy has only in-frame clones and lacks some. The profile shows 65,000 to 90,000 clones, more than 80% of them singletons. This clonotype originated in an adult with an advanced solid tumor such as melanoma, head and neck, liver or kidney cancer. This specimen consisted of CD4+ or CD8+ T cells sorted from blood, obtained in a trial of the OX40 agonist ivuxolimab. The rearrangement uses TRBV10-3 and TRBJ2-1; D gene unclear. The CDR3 region is CAISVAVDSYNEQFF. DNA for the CDR3: TGTGCCATCAGTGTGGCTGTTGACTCCTACAATGAGCAGTTCTTC.